These 8 T cell receptor beta chains were sequenced from one sample in a study of shared clonotypes between healthy human individuals. Only in-frame clones appear in the TCRdb table, and some are missing; sequencing was by immunoSEQ multiplex PCR. The sample shows 2 million to 2.5 million clones, 95% of them seen only once. Sequencing was performed on naive CD4+ T cells sorted from blood. Subset noted: CD45RA+ positively selected. Source of these receptors: a man between 18 and 35 years old in good health.

The chain uses TRBV19 and TRBJ1-1, with D perhaps matching TRBD1 (6 bases). Germline V gene sequence: CDR1 LNHDA, CDR2 SQIVND (reference sequence). V was pared by 5 bases and J by 0 bases, with 13 bases between. CDR3 length: 15 amino acids. The CDR3 DNA sequence: TGTGCCAGTAGTCCTAGACAGGCCATGAACACTGAAGCTTTCTTT. Amino acids: CASSPRQAMNTEAFF.

Comment on this clone: This CDR3 is also generated by other DNA sequences in the sample. The V gene is TRBV30, the J gene TRBJ2-5; D remains unclear. The DNA end is more similar to TRBJ2-7, so the J call may be wrong. Per germline, CDR1 GTSNPN and CDR2 SVGIG (reference sequence). The CDR3 is 14 amino acids. CDR3 sequence: CAWSVNSLGGEQYF. As DNA, the CDR3 is TGTGCCTGGAGTGTGAATTCTCTTGGCGGCGAGCAGTACTTC.

The rearrangement joins TRBV29-1 to TRBJ2-6, with a tentative D call TRBD1 (6 bases). Germline V gene sequence: CDR1 SQVTM, CDR2 ANQGSEA. CDR3 length: 13 residues. Between the trimmed V and J ends, which lost 7 bases and 1 base, there was a span of 8 bases. The DNA of the CDR3 is TGCAGCGCCGGACAGTCTGGGGCCAACGTCCTGACTTTC. This translates into CSAGQSGANVLTF.

The chain links TRBV6-5 to TRBJ2-3; D remains ambiguous. V gave up 7 bases and J gave up 1 base, with 9 bases separating them. Germline V lookup: CDR1 MNHEY, CDR2 SVGAGI. The CDR3 has 13 residues. CDR3 in DNA: TGTGCCAGCAACCGTGGGGGCACAGATACGCAGTATTTT. It is translated as CASNRGGTDTQYF.

The J gene is TRBJ1-1, the V gene TRBV6-5, with TRBD1 matching 8 bases. Germline V gene lookup returns CDR1 MNHEY and CDR2 SVGAGI. The V gene end was trimmed by 0 bases and the J gene end by 4 bases; junction bases not matched to a gene: 4. The CDR3 loop spans 15 amino acids. DNA for the CDR3: TGTGCCAGCAGTTACTCGGGAGGACAGGGCACTGAAGCTTTCTTT. It encodes CASSYSGGQGTEAFF.

This chain connects TRBV6-6 to TRBJ2-7, with D uncertain. CDR1 is MNHNY and CDR2 is SVGAGI in the germline V gene (reference sequence). CDR3 length: 12 residues. V dropped 8 bases and J dropped 2 bases, with 10 bases sitting between them. The DNA for the CDR3 is TGTGCCAGCGAAGGGCAACCCTACGAGCAGTACTTC. Translation: CASEGQPYEQYF.

V is TRBV14 and J is TRBJ1-4; D not resolved. Germline CDR1 is SGHDN and CDR2 is FVKESK. The CDR3 contains 14 residues. The V and J ends lost 3 bases and 7 bases respectively, with 12 bases between them. The CDR3 DNA reads as TGTGCCAGCAGCCATCCTGGTCGATTTGAAAAACTGTTTTTT. This sequence encodes CASSHPGRFEKLFF.

The V call is TRBV25-1, the J call TRBJ1-1; 9 bases are shared with TRBD1. Losses at the gene ends were 6 bases for V and 4 bases for J; bases not matched to a gene: 3. Germline V gives CDR1 MGHDK, CDR2 SYGVNS. The CDR3 runs 13 residues. CDR3 in DNA: TGTGCCAGCAGCCGACAGGGGGGCACTGAAGCTTTCTTT. This encodes CASSRQGGTEAFF.